Shown below are 27 T cell receptor beta chains from a single sample sequenced in a study of T-cell reconstitution after alpha-beta-depleted transplantation in children. Unique molecular identifiers were used to barcode this TCRbeta library. TCRdb used MiXCR to reprocess the PCR reads, holding one entry per CDR3 protein. The sample shows about 280,000 distinct CDR3 sequences, roughly 10% of them seen only once. The sample consisted of peripheral blood, taken 180 days after TCRalphabeta/CD19-depleted stem cell transplant. The receptors were sampled from a male patient aged 2-9 years who had a stem cell transplant for chronic granulomatous disease, so the T cells may come from the graft donor.

This clonotype was counted at least ten times. This sequence joins TRBV28 and TRBJ1-5; no firm D call. The CDR3 spans 13 residues. Germline CDR1 and CDR2: MDHEN and SYDVKM. Trimming took off 6 bases at V and 7 bases at J, with 13 bases between the two ends. CDR3 residues: CASSMRAGQPQHF. CDR3 sequence (DNA): TGTGCCAGCAGCATGCGTGCAGGACAGCCCCAGCATTTT.

Worth noting for this clonotype: Just one base apart from a much larger clone, this may be a read error. J is TRBJ2-2 and V is TRBV28; weak D call: TRBD2 (6 bases). This CDR3 has 13 residues. Looked up from germline, CDR1 is MDHEN and CDR2 is SYDVKM. Trimming took off 11 bases at V and 1 base at J, with 11 bases between the two ends. In nucleotides, the CDR3 is TGTGCCCGGGGACTCCAGAACACCGGGGAGCTGTTTTTT. Amino acid sequence: CARGLQNTGELFF.

Ten or more counts support this clonotype. V and J are TRBV20-1 and TRBJ2-1, with 8 positions matching TRBD2. With V trimmed by 2 bases and J by 7 bases, 13 bases remained unmatched. The CDR3 has 16 amino acids. The germline V gene has CDR1 DFQATT and CDR2 SNEGSKA (reference sequence). The CDR3 spells CSARRPGLGPSNEQFF. The CDR3 nucleotides are TGCAGTGCTAGAAGGCCGGGACTAGGGCCTTCGAATGAGCAGTTCTTC.

This clonotype was seen many times. The gene calls are TRBV7-3 and TRBJ1-2; 7 positions match TRBD1. The CDR3 is 13 residues long. Germline CDR1 is SGHTA and CDR2 is FQGTGA. Germline trimming cut 3 bases from V and 7 bases from J; bases unmatched to any gene: 5. The CDR3 reads CASSFLQGSGYTF. The CDR3 DNA reads TGTGCCAGCAGCTTCTTACAGGGGAGTGGCTACACCTTC.

This clonotype was counted only a few times. CDR3 residues: CASSPPQGRETQYF. DNA for the CDR3: TGTGCCAGCAGCCCACCACAGGGGAGAGAGACCCAGTACTTC. This sequence joins TRBV11-2 and TRBJ2-5; the match to TRBD1 covers 7 bases. The CDR3 length is 14 residues. J lost 4 bases, V lost 5 bases, and 7 bases had no gene match. The germline V gene has CDR1 SGHAT and CDR2 FQNNGV.

As to this clonotype: A single base separates this from a much larger clone, so it may be a read error. The chain uses TRBV5-1 and TRBJ2-3; the match to TRBD2 covers 11 bases. The germline CDR1 and CDR2 sequences are SGHRS and YFSETQ. The CDR3 extends over 13 amino acids. CDR3 in amino acids: CQSSGRITDTQYF. The CDR3 DNA sequence: TGCCAATCTAGCGGGAGGATCACAGATACGCAGTATTTT.

This clonotype showed up many times. This chain links TRBV11-2 with TRBJ2-3; a possible D gene is TRBD1 (6 bases). This CDR3 is built from 15 residues. V shed 1 base and J shed 5 bases, with 13 bases lying between them. In germline, CDR1 is SGHAT, CDR2 FQNNGV. CDR3 sequence reads: CASSLAPGHQDTQYF. The CDR3 coding sequence is TGTGCCAGCAGCTTAGCTCCGGGACACCAAGATACGCAGTATTTT.

The sample holds a few counts of this clonotype. The rearrangement joins TRBV15 to TRBJ2-2; TRBD1 aligns across 10 bases. The CDR3 runs to 14 residues. Unmatched junction bases numbered 4, after V lost 7 bases and J lost 5 bases. CDR1 and CDR2 (germline): LNHNV, YYDKDF (reference sequence). The CDR3: CATIRTGGTGELFF. The CDR3 DNA reads as TGTGCCACCATCCGGACAGGGGGTACCGGGGAGCTGTTTTTT.

This clonotype was detected ten times or more. The chain recombines TRBV9 with TRBJ2-1, with TRBD2 matching 7 bases. The germline V gene has CDR1 SGDLS and CDR2 YYNGEE. Trimming removed 0 bases from V and 5 bases from J; junction bases left unmatched: 5. The CDR3 has 15 amino acids. The CDR3 sequence is CASSVGGLVDNEQFF. CDR3 DNA: TGTGCCAGCAGCGTAGGAGGACTAGTTGACAATGAGCAGTTCTTC.

V usage is TRBV3-1 and J usage is TRBJ2-7; tentatively, D is TRBD2 (5 bases). The germline gives CDR1 LGHDT, CDR2 YNNKEL (reference sequence). Trimming took off 4 bases at V and 1 base at J, with 20 bases between the two ends. The CDR3 loop spans 17 amino acids. Here the CDR3 DNA reads TGTGCCAGCAGCCTCAACAGAGGGTTTAGTATATCCTACGAGCAGTACTTC. This gives the protein CASSLNRGFSISYEQYF.

This clonotype was counted only a few times. The chain carries TRBV29-1 and TRBJ2-5; no firm D call. Germline V lookup: CDR1 SQVTM, CDR2 ANQGSEA. The V gene lost 4 bases and the J gene lost 4 bases, with 13 bases spanning the gap. CDR3 length equals 13 residues. This CDR3 is CSVVSWGGETQYF. The DNA of the CDR3 is TGCAGCGTTGTGTCGTGGGGTGGAGAGACCCAGTACTTC.

This clonotype came up many times. The chain is built from TRBV9 and TRBJ2-3; 8 bases line up with TRBD1. Trimming took 4 bases from V and 2 from J; bases not matched to a gene: 18. CDR1 and CDR2 from the germline V gene are SGDLS and YYNGEE. The CDR3 totals 19 residues. The CDR3 DNA is TGTGCCAGCAGCACTAATTCCCTCACCGGGACAGGATTCACAGATACGCAGTATTTT. This sequence encodes CASSTNSLTGTGFTDTQYF.

This clonotype came up many times. This rearrangement joins TRBV20-1 to TRBJ1-6, with TRBD1 matching 7 bases. Losses at the gene ends were 4 bases for V and 2 bases for J; bases not matched to a gene: 5. Germline V gene lookup returns CDR1 DFQATT and CDR2 SNEGSKA (reference sequence). The CDR3 has 15 amino acids. The CDR3 here is CSATPGQAYNSPLHF. CDR3 DNA sequence: TGCAGTGCTACACCAGGACAGGCCTATAATTCACCCCTCCACTTT.

The sample holds many counts of this clonotype. The chain has TRBV5-1 and TRBJ2-2; maybe TRBD1 (5 bases). This CDR3 is 16 amino acids long. The V end lost 0 bases, the J end lost 1 base, and 10 bases lay between the germline ends. Germline assignment: CDR1 SGHRS and CDR2 YFSETQ. CDR3 nucleotides: TGCGCCAGCAGCTTGGAAGGGCAGGGGAACACCGGGGAGCTGTTTTTT. Translation gives CASSLEGQGNTGELFF.

To note about this clonotype: A much larger clone lies one base from this, so it may be a read error. The chain is built from TRBV29-1 and TRBJ2-1, with TRBD2 matching over 11 bases. J was trimmed by 7 bases and V by 6 bases; bases with no gene match: 8. Germline lookup yields CDR1 SQVTM and CDR2 ANQGSEA. This CDR3 has 14 amino acids. The CDR3 loop is CSVIAGGPRNEQFF. CDR3 bases: TGCAGCGTCATAGCGGGAGGGCCGAGGAATGAGCAGTTCTTC.

In this sample, this clonotype turned up many times. The chain recombines TRBV4-3 with TRBJ2-1, with 10 bases fitting TRBD2. Trimming removed 4 bases from V and 5 bases from J; junction bases left unmatched: 5. The germline gives CDR1 LGHNA, CDR2 YSLEER. The CDR3 has 15 amino acids. In DNA form, the CDR3 reads TGCGCCAGCAGCCTGGGACTAGCGACTCACAATGAGCAGTTCTTC. Protein sequence: CASSLGLATHNEQFF.

This clonotype was observed at least ten times. This chain uses TRBV5-1 with TRBJ2-6; D may be TRBD1 (6 bases). The CDR3 has 18 amino acids. The V end was cut by 3 bases, the J end by 0 bases, with 16 bases between. CDR1 and CDR2 (germline): SGHRS, YFSETQ. The CDR3 region has the DNA TGCGCCAGCAGCTCGTACGGGACACTGAGCTCTGGGGCCAACGTCCTGACTTTC. Translation: CASSSYGTLSSGANVLTF.

This clonotype was counted ten times or more. The J gene is TRBJ2-5, the V gene TRBV5-1; the match to TRBD1 covers 7 bases. V shed 5 bases, J shed 9 bases, and the junction held 16 bases outside the gene matches. Germline values: CDR1 SGHRS, CDR2 YFSETQ. CDR3 length: 15 amino acids. The CDR3 DNA reads as TGCGCCAGCAGGAGGGCCGGGACGGGAAGGGGGCCCCAGTACTTC. As protein: CASRRAGTGRGPQYF.

This clonotype has a count of ten or more. The genes are TRBV11-2 and TRBJ2-2; D is ambiguous. Germline CDR1 reads SGHAT; CDR2 reads FQNNGV. V lost 0 bases and J 1 base, leaving 6 bases between the germline ends. The CDR3 loop spans 15 amino acids. The CDR3 DNA follows: TGTGCCAGCAGCTTAGAGGTTTGGAACACCGGGGAGCTGTTTTTT. This translates into CASSLEVWNTGELFF.

This clonotype showed up many times. At one end, the junction sequence differs from germline, possibly due to a read error. V is TRBV29-1 and J is TRBJ2-7; 13 bases map to TRBD2. There are 12 residues in the CDR3. The germline V gene has CDR1 SQVTM and CDR2 ANQGSEA. The CDR3 sequence: CSVVRTSGSIHF. The CDR3 coding sequence is TGCAGCGTCGTACGGACTAGCGGGAGTATCCACTTC.

This clonotype showed up many times. The J gene is TRBJ1-2, the V gene TRBV20-1; possibly TRBD1 for D (6 bases). This CDR3 region has 13 residues. Trimming took off 3 bases at V and 2 bases at J, with 10 bases between the two ends. Looked up from germline, CDR1 is DFQATT and CDR2 is SNEGSKA (reference sequence). The CDR3 DNA reads as TGCAGTGCTAGTCCACAGGGAAACTATGGCTACACCTTC. Protein product: CSASPQGNYGYTF.

This clonotype was counted a few times. The chain carries TRBV12-3 or TRBV12-4 and TRBJ1-1, with D possibly being TRBD1 (5 bases). Trimming removed 3 bases from V and 8 bases from J, with 22 bases in between. This CDR3 region has 16 residues. In nucleotides, the CDR3 is TGTGCCAGCAGTTTCGTGGGACTGCGTTCTCAGGGAGAAGCTTTCTTT. It yields the protein CASSFVGLRSQGEAFF.

This clonotype showed up just a few times. V gene TRBV30 combines with J gene TRBJ1-6; D remains ambiguous. The CDR3 sequence is 12 residues long. The ends were cut back, 2 bases at V and 7 bases at J, with 6 bases in the middle. CDR1 and CDR2 from the germline V gene are GTSNPN and SVGIG (reference sequence). This CDR3 is CAWSTANSPLHF. The DNA for the CDR3 is TGTGCCTGGAGTACGGCCAATTCACCCCTCCACTTT.

This clonotype was counted ten times or more. The chain recombines TRBV5-1 with TRBJ1-6; D is unresolved. With 0 bases removed from V and 5 bases from J, the gap between germline ends came to 6 bases. From germline, CDR1 is SGHRS and CDR2 YFSETQ. There are 14 residues in the CDR3. In DNA, the CDR3 is TGCGCCAGCAGCTTGGGCCATGATAATTCACCCCTCCACTTT. Translation: CASSLGHDNSPLHF.

Turning to this clonotype: Just one base apart from a much larger clone, this may be a read error. The V and J genes are TRBV15 and TRBJ2-5, with 9 bases aligning to TRBD2. The CDR3 is made up of 15 amino acids. Germline assignment: CDR1 LNHNV and CDR2 YYDKDF (reference sequence). Losses at the gene ends were 3 bases for V and 6 bases for J; bases not matched to a gene: 8. The CDR3 sequence: CATSRVAGVLQTQYF. In DNA form, the CDR3 reads TGTGCCACCAGCAGGGTAGCGGGAGTGCTGCAGACCCAGTACTTC.

Ten or more counts support this clonotype. V is TRBV12-3 or TRBV12-4 and J is TRBJ1-5; D not resolved. The V gene lost 5 bases and the J gene lost 4 bases, with 9 bases spanning the gap. This CDR3 is 13 amino acids long. The CDR3 nucleotides are TGTGCCAGCAGTCCGCCCGGGAATCAGCCCCAGCATTTT. This gives the protein CASSPPGNQPQHF.

This clonotype was detected many times. The chain combines TRBV9 with TRBJ2-1; 7 nucleotides line up with TRBD2. Germline CDR1 is SGDLS and CDR2 is YYNGEE. The CDR3 loop spans 15 amino acids. J was trimmed by 0 bases and V by 7 bases; bases with no gene match: 7. The CDR3 nucleotides read TGTGCCAGCGGGAGGGACTCAAGCTCCTACAATGAGCAGTTCTTC. The encoded protein is CASGRDSSSYNEQFF.